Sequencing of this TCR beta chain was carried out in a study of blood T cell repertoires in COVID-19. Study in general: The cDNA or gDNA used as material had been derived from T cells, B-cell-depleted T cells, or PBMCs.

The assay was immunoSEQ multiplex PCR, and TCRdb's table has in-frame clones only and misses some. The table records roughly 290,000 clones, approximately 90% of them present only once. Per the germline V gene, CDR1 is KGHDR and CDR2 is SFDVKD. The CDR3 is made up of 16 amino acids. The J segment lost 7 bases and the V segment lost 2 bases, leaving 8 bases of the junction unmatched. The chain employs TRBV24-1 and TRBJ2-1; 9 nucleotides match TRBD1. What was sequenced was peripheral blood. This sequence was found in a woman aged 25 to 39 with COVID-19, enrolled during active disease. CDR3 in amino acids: CATSDSLGTGRNEQFF. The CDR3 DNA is TGTGCCACCAGTGATTCCTTAGGGACAGGGAGGAATGAGCAGTTCTTC.